The next 30 T cell receptor beta chains were all read from a single sample in a study of CD8 T cells in Susac syndrome (dated by TCRdb to the late 2010s). The library was produced with the immunoSEQ multiplex PCR assay. RNA was extracted using the RNeasy kit, and roughly 0.45 to 1 microgram was reverse transcribed with random hexamers. TCRdb reprocessing: public reads trimmed at Q25 with fastp, clones called with MiXCR, in-frame beta chains kept. All rows with the same CDR3 protein become a single entry with the most common DNA and genes. The sample table contains 100,000 to 150,000 distinct CDR3 sequences; only one count was recorded for around 75% of them. The ten biggest clones cover roughly 0.48% of the sample. Source material: CD8+ T cells from PBMCs. The receptors shown here come from a human donor with multiple sclerosis.

This chain joins TRBV6-1 and TRBJ1-6; perhaps TRBD1 as D (6 bases). Germline V gene data show CDR1 as MNHNS and CDR2 as SASEGT. This CDR3 is built from 12 residues. Trimming took off 10 bases at V and 10 bases at J, with 14 bases between the two ends. As DNA, the CDR3 is TGTGCCACTGTGACAGGCAAATCACCCCTCCACTTT. This translates into CATVTGKSPLHF.

This chain uses TRBV7-6 with TRBJ2-2; TRBD1 aligns across 12 bases. Germline V CDR1 and CDR2: SGHVS, FNYEAQ. Trimming removed 8 bases from V and 8 bases from J; junction bases left unmatched: 9. This CDR3 contains 15 residues. In DNA form, the CDR3 reads TGTGCCAGCCTTGAGGGACAGGGGGCGATAGGGGAGCTGTTTTTT. This gives the protein CASLEGQGAIGELFF.

This rearrangement joins TRBV2 to TRBJ1-6; the D is unclear. Trimming stripped 1 base from V and 5 bases from J, with 15 bases between. There are 17 residues in the CDR3. Germline CDR1 reads SNHLY; CDR2 reads FYNNEI. The CDR3 bases are TGTGCCAGCAGTGAAGGTTCCCTCGGGGTGGATAATTCACCCCTCCACTTT. Translation: CASSEGSLGVDNSPLHF.

This clonotype has just a few counts. The chain links TRBV27 to TRBJ2-7; D perhaps matches TRBD1 (6 bases). From germline, CDR1 is MNHEY and CDR2 SMNVEV (reference sequence). The CDR3 runs 12 residues. With 5 bases removed from V and 5 bases from J, the gap between germline ends came to 10 bases. DNA for the CDR3: TGTGCCAGCAGTCACGGACAGAACGAGCAGTACTTC. Its protein product is CASSHGQNEQYF.

This chain uses TRBV20-1 with TRBJ2-1, with D hard to call. There are 17 residues in the CDR3. CDR1 is DFQATT and CDR2 is SNEGSKA in the germline V gene (reference sequence). Trimming cost V 0 bases and J 4 bases, with 19 bases left between them. CDR3 DNA: TGCAGTGCTAGAGATCAGAATAAACCCAAACTTTACAATGAGCAGTTCTTC. It encodes CSARDQNKPKLYNEQFF.

J is TRBJ2-1 and V is TRBV7-3, with 10 nucleotides matching TRBD2. V lost 3 bases and J lost 1; bases outside the gene matches: 3. Germline V lookup: CDR1 SGHTA, CDR2 FQGTGA. The CDR3 spans 16 residues. This CDR3 reads CASSLLLAGSYNEQFF. The CDR3 bases are TGTGCCAGCAGCTTGTTACTAGCGGGGTCCTACAATGAGCAGTTCTTC.

This chain joins TRBV24-1 and TRBJ2-5, with D unresolved. V lost 4 bases and J 5 bases, leaving 16 bases between the germline ends. The V gene's germline CDR1 is KGHDR and CDR2 SFDVKD. The CDR3 consists of 15 residues. CDR3 coding DNA: TGTGCCACCAGTGACCCACGTCCGCAAATGGAGACCCAGTACTTC. This gives the protein CATSDPRPQMETQYF.

The chain joins TRBV30 to TRBJ1-1; a possible D gene is TRBD1 (5 bases). This CDR3 contains 12 residues. The V and J ends lost 5 bases and 4 bases respectively, with 11 bases between them. The V gene's germline CDR1 is GTSNPN and CDR2 SVGIG (reference sequence). In DNA, the CDR3 is TGTGCCTGGGGCGACAGTATCACTGAAGCTTTCTTT. It is translated as CAWGDSITEAFF.

This chain links TRBV29-1 with TRBJ1-3, with no clear D. Between the trimmed V and J ends, which lost 4 bases and 0 bases, there was a span of 13 bases. CDR1 is SQVTM and CDR2 is ANQGSEA in the germline V gene. CDR3 length: 15 amino acids. The CDR3 nucleotides read TGCAGCGTTGTTTTGGAGGGCTTCTCTGGAAACACCATATATTTT. It translates to CSVVLEGFSGNTIYF.

The chain has TRBV20-1 and TRBJ2-1; TRBD2 aligns across 8 bases. Germline V gene lookup returns CDR1 DFQATT and CDR2 SNEGSKA (reference sequence). The CDR3 length is 16 residues. V dropped 0 bases and J dropped 5; count of bases not matched to a gene: 9. The CDR3 is CSARDWEAGEDNEQFF. The CDR3 bases are TGCAGTGCTAGAGATTGGGAAGCGGGGGAGGACAATGAGCAGTTCTTC.

The chain couples TRBV10-3 to TRBJ2-1; the match to TRBD1 covers 9 bases. Looked up from germline, CDR1 is ENHRY and CDR2 is SYGVKD. V gave up 7 bases and J gave up 1 base; unmatched junction bases: 8. The CDR3 totals 16 residues. CDR3 in DNA: TGTGCCATCAACGAACCGGGACAGGGATCCTACAATGAGCAGTTCTTC. The encoded protein is CAINEPGQGSYNEQFF.

The rearrangement joins TRBV23-1 to TRBJ2-3; 9 bases agree with TRBD2. TRBV23-1 has ORF status, its function being uncertain. There are 16 residues in the CDR3. Trimming cost V 6 bases and J 1 base; bases outside gene matches: 8. Here the CDR3 DNA reads TGCGCCAGCAGAAGCGGGAGGACCGGGGGCACAGATACGCAGTATTTT. Translated: CASRSGRTGGTDTQYF.

This clonotype came up once. The V call is TRBV12-3 or TRBV12-4, the J call TRBJ1-1; D is unclear. The CDR3 has 14 residues. V lost 3 bases and J lost 1, with 9 bases in between. CDR3 nucleotides: TGTGCCAGCAGTTTTGGGGAGGGGAACACTGAAGCTTTCTTT. Amino acids: CASSFGEGNTEAFF.

The J gene is TRBJ2-1, the V gene TRBV3-1; D may be TRBD1 (6 bases). Germline-derived CDR1 and CDR2 are LGHDT and YNNKEL (reference sequence). The ends were cut back, 4 bases at V and 9 bases at J, with 19 bases in the middle. The CDR3 length is 15 residues. In DNA form, the CDR3 reads TGTGCCAGCAGCCCCGGGACACCTTCTAGTTTTGAGCAGTTCTTC. This codes for CASSPGTPSSFEQFF.

This chain connects TRBV29-1 to TRBJ1-2; a possible D gene is TRBD1 (6 bases). Germline V lookup: CDR1 SQVTM, CDR2 ANQGSEA. V was clipped by 7 bases and J by 7 bases, with 22 bases between them. The CDR3 length is 14 residues. The CDR3 here is CSAIVRGPLCGYTF. CDR3 nucleotides: TGCAGCGCGATCGTCCGGGGGCCGCTCTGTGGCTACACCTTC.

This clonotype was observed a few times. The chain couples TRBV7-2 to TRBJ2-3, with unresolved D. With 3 bases removed from V and 4 bases from J, the gap between germline ends came to 8 bases. Per germline, CDR1 SGHTA and CDR2 FQGNSA. CDR3 length equals 13 residues. The CDR3 sequence is CASSFPSADTQYF. DNA of the CDR3: TGTGCCAGCAGCTTTCCTTCTGCAGATACGCAGTATTTT.

The V call is TRBV28, the J call TRBJ2-2; 7 bases match TRBD2. The V segment lost 2 bases and the J segment 8 bases; nucleotides outside the gene matches: 20. This CDR3 contains 19 residues. Per the germline V gene, CDR1 is MDHEN and CDR2 is SYDVKM. This CDR3 reads CASSLPIGEGMITEGELFF. The CDR3 nucleotides read TGTGCCAGCAGTTTACCAATAGGGGAGGGGATGATTACAGAGGGGGAGCTGTTTTTT.

Concerning this clonotype itself: At one end, the junction sequence differs from germline, possibly due to a read error. CDR3 in amino acids: CASSLGRPGDAQYF. The DNA for the CDR3 is TGTGCCAGCAGTTTAGGGCGCCCTGGAGATGCGCAGTATTTT. V usage is TRBV12-3 or TRBV12-4 and J usage is TRBJ2-3; no firm D call. This CDR3 is 14 amino acids long.

This rearrangement joins TRBV5-1 to TRBJ1-6; D remains unclear. The CDR3 loop spans 13 amino acids. Trimming stripped 9 bases from V and 1 base from J, with 8 bases between. Germline V gene data show CDR1 as SGHRS and CDR2 as YFSETQ. The CDR3 reads CATRESYNSPLHF. CDR3 in DNA: TGCGCCACCCGGGAATCCTATAATTCACCCCTCCACTTT. Looking up the rest from reference TRBV5-1 and TRBJ1-6 gives the full variable domain: KAGVTQTPRYLIKTRGQQVTLSCSPISGHRSVSWYQQTPGQGLQFLFEYFSETQRNKGNFPGRFSGRQFSNSRSEMNVSTLELGDSALYLCATRESYNSPLHFGNGTRLTVT.

The chain has TRBV27 and TRBJ2-6; D perhaps matches TRBD1 (7 bases). CDR1 is MNHEY and CDR2 is SMNVEV in the germline V gene (reference sequence). CDR3 length: 21 amino acids. Trimming took 6 bases from V and 2 from J, leaving 29 bases between them. CDR3 protein: CASSLTPRLDRAGTGANVLTF. CDR3 sequence (DNA): TGTGCCAGCAGCCTAACTCCCCGTCTCGACAGGGCGGGGACTGGGGCCAACGTCCTGACTTTC. Together with reference TRBV27 and TRBJ2-6, the CDR3 gives the full variable domain: EAQVTQNPRYLITVTGKKLTVTCSQNMNHEYMSWYRQDPGLGLRQIYYSMNVEVTDKGDVPEGYKVSRKEKRNFPLILESPSPNQTSLYFCASSLTPRLDRAGTGANVLTFGAGSRLTVL.

The V gene is TRBV19, the J gene TRBJ1-1; the D gene is possibly TRBD1 (5 bases). V was clipped by 3 bases and J by 7 bases, with 15 bases between them. Germline V gene lookup returns CDR1 LNHDA and CDR2 SQIVND (reference sequence). The CDR3 is 14 residues long. CDR3 bases: TGTGCCAGTAGTATGGGGTCCCGCAGGGTTGAAGCTTTCTTT. The encoded protein is CASSMGSRRVEAFF.

The chain couples TRBV4-1 to TRBJ2-1; a possible D gene is TRBD2 (7 bases). The CDR3 sequence is 14 residues long. Trimming stripped 5 bases from V and 9 bases from J, with 17 bases between. Germline values: CDR1 MGHRA, CDR2 YSYEKL. The CDR3, as DNA: TGCGCCAGCAGCAGAATTAAGAGGGGGGGTGAGCAGTTCTTC. Its translation: CASSRIKRGGEQFF.

The chain uses TRBV9 and TRBJ2-1; 8 bases match TRBD2. The CDR3 totals 16 residues. Germline V gene data show CDR1 as SGDLS and CDR2 as YYNGEE. V lost 0 bases and J lost 8; bases outside the gene matches: 10. CDR3 residues: CASSVERLAKGDEQFF. For the CDR3, the DNA is TGTGCCAGCAGCGTAGAGAGACTAGCGAAGGGGGATGAGCAGTTCTTC.

The chain uses TRBV12-3 or TRBV12-4 and TRBJ1-1, with D unresolved. The CDR3 length is 13 residues. Trimming shortened V by 1 base and J by 4 bases, and 7 bases separated the two germline ends. CDR3 bases: TGTGCCAGCAGTTTAGTCCTAAGCACTGAAGCTTTCTTT. Its translation: CASSLVLSTEAFF.

This clonotype is a singleton in its sample. The V gene is TRBV9, the J gene TRBJ2-7; D is unresolved. Looked up from germline, CDR1 is SGDLS and CDR2 is YYNGEE. This CDR3 contains 14 residues. V was trimmed by 0 bases and J by 0 bases, leaving 7 bases between them. The chain's CDR3 is CASSVGGSSYEQYF. Written as DNA, the CDR3 is TGTGCCAGCAGCGTAGGGGGAAGCTCCTACGAGCAGTACTTC. Variable domain in full (rest from reference TRBV9 and TRBJ2-7): DSGVTQTPKHLITATGQRVTLRCSPRSGDLSVYWYQQSLDQGLQFLIQYYNGEERAKGNILERFSAQQFPDLHSELNLSSLELGDSALYFCASSVGGSSYEQYFGPGTRLTVT.

The chain links TRBV20-1 to TRBJ1-2; no definite D call. Trimming shortened V by 1 base and J by 4 bases, and 4 bases separated the two germline ends. Germline CDR1 reads DFQATT; CDR2 reads SNEGSKA (reference sequence). The CDR3 consists of 11 residues. Here the CDR3 DNA reads TGCAGTGCTAGAGGGGGCTATGGCTACACCTTC. Translated: CSARGGYGYTF.

CDR3 amino acids: CASSIEEGYTDTQYF. The CDR3 coding sequence is TGTGCCAGTAGTATAGAGGAGGGTTACACAGATACGCAGTATTTT. V gene TRBV19 combines with J gene TRBJ2-3; maybe TRBD2 (6 bases). The CDR3 consists of 15 residues. Germline CDR1 and CDR2: LNHDA and SQIVND (reference sequence). V was clipped by 0 bases and J by 2 bases, with 9 bases between them.

The CDR3 coding sequence is TGTGCCAGCAGTTCAGGGGCCGGGAACACTGAAGCTTTCTTT. It translates to CASSSGAGNTEAFF. The chain has TRBV12-3 or TRBV12-4 and TRBJ1-1; a weak D match, TRBD1 (6 bases). CDR3 length equals 14 residues. V was pared by 4 bases and J by 1 base, with 10 bases between.

This clonotype was seen a few times. The V call is TRBV5-1, the J call TRBJ1-2; D is unresolved. V gave up 0 bases and J gave up 4 bases, with 10 bases separating them. The germline CDR1 and CDR2 sequences are SGHRS and YFSETQ. The CDR3 consists of 14 residues. The CDR3 region has the DNA TGCGCCAGCAGCTTGGACTTGGGCCTCTATGGCTACACCTTC. This gives the protein CASSLDLGLYGYTF.

The chain employs TRBV4-3 and TRBJ2-5, with 8 nucleotides matching TRBD1. V trimming: 0 bases; J trimming: 6 bases; junction bases outside the gene matches: 6. Germline loops: CDR1 LGHNA, CDR2 YSLEER. This CDR3 comprises 15 residues. The CDR3 is CASSQDQGATQTQYF. The CDR3 nucleotides are TGCGCCAGCAGCCAAGATCAGGGGGCAACCCAGACCCAGTACTTC.